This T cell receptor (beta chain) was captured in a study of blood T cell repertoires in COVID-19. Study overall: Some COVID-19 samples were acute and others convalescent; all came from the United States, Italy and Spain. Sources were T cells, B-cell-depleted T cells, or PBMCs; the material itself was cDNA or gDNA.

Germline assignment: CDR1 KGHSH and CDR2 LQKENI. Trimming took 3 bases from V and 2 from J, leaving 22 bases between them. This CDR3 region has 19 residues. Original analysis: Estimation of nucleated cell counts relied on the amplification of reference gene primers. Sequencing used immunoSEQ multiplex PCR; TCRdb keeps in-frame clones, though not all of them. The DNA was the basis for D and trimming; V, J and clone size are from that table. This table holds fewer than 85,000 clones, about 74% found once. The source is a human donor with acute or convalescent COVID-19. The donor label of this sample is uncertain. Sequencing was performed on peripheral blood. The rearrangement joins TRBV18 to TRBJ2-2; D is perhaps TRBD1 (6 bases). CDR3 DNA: TGTGCCAGCTCACCCTTCAGACTCGGACAGCCAGTAAACACCGGGGAGCTGTTTTTT. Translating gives CASSPFRLGQPVNTGELFF.